Listed here is a single TCR beta chain. Antigen specificity is unknown. This record belongs to a study of Ad26.COV2.S vaccination and SARS-CoV-2 variants. General study findings and limits: Individuals receiving vaccine had higher spike-specific TCR breadth than placebo recipients did. Vaccine and placebo groups showed comparable non-spike TCR breadth.

Produced via immunoSEQ multiplex PCR; TCRdb's table is partial and in-frame only. The sample holds around 300,000 clones, 86% seen once. Treatment given: around 19 received Ad26.COV2.S at low or high dose, single or two shots; roughly 5 received placebo; per-sample allocation not given. Specimen acquisition occurred on day 63 following the initial vaccine or placebo injection. A Boston adult aged 18-55 years was the donor. This CDR3 contains 15 residues. The germline V gene has CDR1 MDHEN and CDR2 SYDVKM. J was trimmed by 5 bases and V by 5 bases; bases with no gene match: 5. The sample consisted of peripheral blood, taken in a trial of Ad26.COV2.S vaccine versus placebo. This clonotype was obtained from a person between 18 and 65 years old who received the Ad26.COV2.S COVID-19 vaccine or a placebo. The chain has TRBV28 and TRBJ2-2; 10 nucleotides align to TRBD1. In DNA form, the CDR3 reads TGTGCCAGCAGTATCCCGGGACAGGGGACCGGGGAGCTGTTTTTT. The encoded protein is CASSIPGQGTGELFF.